One sample yielded the 16 T cell receptor beta chains listed below, sequenced in a study of T cell changes during pregnancy in multiple sclerosis. The repertoire was sequenced with immunoSEQ multiplex PCR; TCRdb's copy has only in-frame clones and lacks some. Here the sample spans fewer than 55,000 clones, about 90% being singletons. Specimen: peripheral blood, collected in the first trimester of pregnancy. These TCRs come from a female donor with multiple sclerosis, enrolled in a pregnancy study.

CDR3 sequence: CASSLIGMGSYEQYF. The DNA of the CDR3 is TGTGCCAGCAGCTTAATCGGGATGGGGTCCTACGAGCAGTACTTC. The V call is TRBV7-2, the J call TRBJ2-7, with D maybe TRBD2 (5 bases). In germline, CDR1 is SGHTA, CDR2 FQGNSA. This CDR3 has 15 residues. V lost 2 bases, J lost 1 base, and 12 bases lay in between.

This sequence joins TRBV21-1 and TRBJ2-3; the table names TRBD2, a call not compared with the DNA. TRBV21-1 is shown as a pseudogene. The CDR3 covers 15 residues. Written as DNA, the CDR3 is TGTGCCAGCCGCCGGACTAGCGGGAGCACAGATACGCAGTATTTT. Amino acids: CASRRTSGSTDTQYF.

The V gene is TRBV2, the J gene TRBJ1-3; D is unclear. CDR1 and CDR2 (germline): SNHLY, FYNNEI. This CDR3 contains 13 residues. V was cut by 9 bases and J by 2 bases, with 11 bases left in between. The CDR3 loop reads CASGSGPGNTIYF. CDR3 bases: TGTGCCAGTGGGAGCGGCCCTGGAAACACCATATATTTT.

The gene calls are TRBV6-5 and TRBJ1-2; D is possibly TRBD1 (5 bases). CDR1 and CDR2 (germline): MNHEY, SVGAGI. V was clipped by 8 bases and J by 8 bases, with 18 bases between them. CDR3 length: 13 amino acids. CDR3 coding DNA: TGTGCCAGCGTCCCGGGGGTTGCAGGCGGCTACACCTTC. Translation: CASVPGVAGGYTF.

This clone has a handful of counts. V is TRBV6-4 and J is TRBJ2-1, with a tentative D call TRBD1 (5 bases). The CDR3 has 15 residues. CDR1 and CDR2 (germline): MRHNA, SNTAGT. Trimming took off 2 bases at V and 3 bases at J, with 11 bases between the two ends. CDR3 sequence (DNA): TGTGCCAGCAGTGACGGTGACAGAGACTACAATGAGCAGTTCTTC. Protein: CASSDGDRDYNEQFF.

CDR3 loop: CASSYSSQGARAFF. The CDR3 nucleotides are TGTGCCAGCAGTTACTCGAGCCAGGGGGCGCGCGCTTTCTTT. The chain carries TRBV6-5 and TRBJ1-1; 8 bases align to TRBD1. The V segment lost 0 bases and the J segment 11 bases; nucleotides outside the gene matches: 8. This CDR3 comprises 14 residues. Germline-derived CDR1 and CDR2 are MNHEY and SVGAGI.

V usage is TRBV10-3 and J usage is TRBJ1-2; D gene unclear. Germline V gives CDR1 ENHRY, CDR2 SYGVKD. Deletions cut 3 bases from V and 4 bases from J, with 15 bases between. The CDR3 consists of 15 residues. In DNA form, the CDR3 reads TGTGCCATCAGTGATGGATACGGCGAGGGCTATGGCTACACCTTC. Translated, it gives CAISDGYGEGYGYTF.

This clone was seen a handful of times. The V call is TRBV13, the J call TRBJ1-6; 9 bases align to TRBD1. With 4 bases clipped from V and 10 bases from J, the junction kept 5 bases outside the gene matches. This CDR3 is built from 14 residues. CDR1 is PRHDT and CDR2 is FYEKMQ in the germline V gene (reference sequence). The CDR3 DNA follows: TGTGCCAGCAGCTACCGGGACAGGGTCTCACCCCTCCACTTT. Protein sequence: CASSYRDRVSPLHF.

The chain joins TRBV29-1 to TRBJ1-4; 10 nucleotides align to TRBD1. In germline, CDR1 is SQVTM, CDR2 ANQGSEA. The CDR3 covers 15 residues. The trim removed 6 bases at V and 8 bases at J, leaving 12 bases unmatched. CDR3 coding DNA: TGCAGCGTCGCCGTAACCGGGACAGGGGCCGAAAAACTGTTTTTT. It specifies CSVAVTGTGAEKLFF.

The rearrangement joins TRBV5-1 to TRBJ2-3; 9 positions agree with TRBD1. CDR1 is SGHRS, CDR2 YFSETQ, per germline. The ends lost 4 bases at V and 3 bases at J; junction bases unmatched: 3. CDR3 size: 14 residues. The CDR3 DNA follows: TGCGCCAGCAGCCCGGACAGGGGTACAGATACGCAGTATTTT. Amino acid sequence: CASSPDRGTDTQYF. Filled out from reference TRBV5-1 and TRBJ2-3, the complete variable domain reads KAGVTQTPRYLIKTRGQQVTLSCSPISGHRSVSWYQQTPGQGLQFLFEYFSETQRNKGNFPGRFSGRQFSNSRSEMNVSTLELGDSALYLCASSPDRGTDTQYFGPGTRLTVL.

The V and J genes are TRBV19 and TRBJ1-5; the match to TRBD1 covers 9 bases. CDR3 length: 17 amino acids. V shed 1 base, J shed 4 bases, and the junction held 8 bases outside the gene matches. Germline V gene lookup returns CDR1 LNHDA and CDR2 SQIVND (reference sequence). The CDR3 DNA sequence: TGTGCCAGTAGTATAGCCACAGGGGGCCGAGGGAATCAGCCCCAGCATTTT. It codes for CASSIATGGRGNQPQHF.

The V gene is TRBV10-2, the J gene TRBJ2-3; 8 bases are shared with TRBD1. After removal of 4 bases from V and 8 bases from J, the junction contained 8 bases not matched to a gene. The CDR3 runs to 14 residues. The germline gives CDR1 WSHSY, CDR2 SAAADI. CDR3 bases: TGCGCCAGCAGTGGGACAGGGAAGGTCGGTACGCAGTATTTT. It yields the protein CASSGTGKVGTQYF.

This clone was counted at least ten times. The chain is built from TRBV4-1 and TRBJ1-2, with D perhaps TRBD1 (6 bases). The length of the CDR3 is 17 residues. The V end was cut by 0 bases, the J end by 8 bases, with 22 bases between. CDR1 is MGHRA, CDR2 YSYEKL, per germline. This CDR3 reads CASSQERRRGAAWGYTF. CDR3 bases: TGCGCCAGCAGCCAAGAAAGGAGGCGGGGGGCCGCGTGGGGCTACACCTTC.

The chain recombines TRBV18 with TRBJ1-6; 7 bases are a match to TRBD1. The CDR3 length is 15 residues. The trim removed 3 bases at V and 6 bases at J, leaving 5 bases unmatched. CDR1 is KGHSH and CDR2 is LQKENI in the germline V gene. CDR3 sequence reads: CASSPRGQINSPLHF. The CDR3 DNA sequence: TGTGCCAGCTCACCGAGGGGACAGATTAATTCACCCCTCCACTTT.

CDR3 bases: TGTGCCTGGAGTGATAACTACGAGCAGTACTTC. Protein product: CAWSDNYEQYF. The chain recombines TRBV30 with TRBJ2-7; D remains ambiguous. The germline gives CDR1 GTSNPN, CDR2 SVGIG (reference sequence). V shed 1 base and J shed 3 bases, with 4 bases lying between them. This CDR3 contains 11 residues.

V is TRBV30 and J is TRBJ2-3; 10 nucleotides line up with TRBD1. V lost 4 bases, J lost 6 bases, and 7 bases stayed unmatched. CDR3 size: 14 residues. CDR1 GTSNPN and CDR2 SVGIG come from the germline V gene (reference sequence). CDR3 residues: CAWKKTGGGDTQYF. The CDR3 DNA follows: TGTGCCTGGAAAAAGACAGGGGGCGGGGATACGCAGTATTTT.